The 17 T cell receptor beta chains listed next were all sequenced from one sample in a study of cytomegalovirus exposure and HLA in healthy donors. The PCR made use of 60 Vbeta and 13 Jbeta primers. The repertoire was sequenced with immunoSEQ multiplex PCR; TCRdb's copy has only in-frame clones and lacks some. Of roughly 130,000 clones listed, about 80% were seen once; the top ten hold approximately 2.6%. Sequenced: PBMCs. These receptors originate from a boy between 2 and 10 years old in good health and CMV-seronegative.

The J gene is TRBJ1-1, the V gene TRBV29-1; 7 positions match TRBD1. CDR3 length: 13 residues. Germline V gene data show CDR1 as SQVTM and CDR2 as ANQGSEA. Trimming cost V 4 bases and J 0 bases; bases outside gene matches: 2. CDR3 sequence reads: CSVAGQLNTEAFF. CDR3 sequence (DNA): TGCAGCGTTGCGGGACAGCTGAACACTGAAGCTTTCTTT.

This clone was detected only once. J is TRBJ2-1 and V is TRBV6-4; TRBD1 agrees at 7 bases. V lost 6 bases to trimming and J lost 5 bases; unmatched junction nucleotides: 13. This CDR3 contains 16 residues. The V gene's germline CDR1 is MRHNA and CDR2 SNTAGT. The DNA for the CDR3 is TGTGCCAGCAGCCTACTCCCCGGGACAGAACACAATGAGCAGTTCTTC. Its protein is CASSLLPGTEHNEQFF.

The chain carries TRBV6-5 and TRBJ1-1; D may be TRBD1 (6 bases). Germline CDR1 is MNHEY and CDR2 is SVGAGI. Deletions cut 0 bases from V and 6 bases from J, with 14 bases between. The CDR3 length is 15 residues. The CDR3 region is CASSYSGGADAEAFF. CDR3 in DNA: TGTGCCAGCAGTTACTCGGGGGGGGCTGACGCTGAAGCTTTCTTT.

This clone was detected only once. The CDR3 region is CASSTLTSGMVRNEQFF. Written as DNA, the CDR3 is TGTGCCAGTAGTACGCTGACTAGCGGGATGGTCAGGAATGAGCAGTTCTTC. The chain links TRBV19 to TRBJ2-1, with TRBD2 matching over 11 bases. The CDR3 consists of 17 residues. Germline lookup yields CDR1 LNHDA and CDR2 SQIVND (reference sequence). V lost 4 bases to trimming and J lost 7 bases; unmatched junction nucleotides: 12.

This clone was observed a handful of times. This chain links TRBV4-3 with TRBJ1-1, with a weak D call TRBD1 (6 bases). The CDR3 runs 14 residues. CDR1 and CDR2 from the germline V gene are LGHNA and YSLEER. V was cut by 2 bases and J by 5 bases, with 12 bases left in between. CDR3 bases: TGCGCCAGCAGCCAACTAGGGGGAGGGACTGAAGCTTTCTTT. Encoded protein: CASSQLGGGTEAFF.

Written as DNA, the CDR3 is TGTGCCAGCAGCTTAGAGGGTACGCAGTATTTT. Translating gives CASSLEGTQYF. The chain links TRBV5-6 to TRBJ2-3, with a possible D match to TRBD2 (5 bases). The germline V gene encodes CDR1 SGHDT and CDR2 YYEEEE. This CDR3 is built from 11 residues. The V gene lost 2 bases and the J gene lost 8 bases, with 6 bases spanning the gap. Based on the CDR3 plus reference TRBV5-6 and TRBJ2-3, the full variable domain is DAGVTQSPTHLIKTRGQQVTLRCSPKSGHDTVSWYQQALGQGPQFIFQYYEEEERQRGNFPDRFSGHQFPNYSSELNVNALLLGDSALYLCASSLEGTQYFGPGTRLTVL.

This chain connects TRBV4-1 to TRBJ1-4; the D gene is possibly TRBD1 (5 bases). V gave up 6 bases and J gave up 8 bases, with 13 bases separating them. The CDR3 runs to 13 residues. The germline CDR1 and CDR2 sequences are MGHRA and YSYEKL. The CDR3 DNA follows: TGCGCCAGCAGGGGGACGGGGGGAGAAAAACTGTTTTTT. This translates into CASRGTGGEKLFF.

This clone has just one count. CDR3 protein: CAISDSHLREGGEQFF. The CDR3 region has the DNA TGTGCCATCAGTGACTCCCACTTGCGGGAGGGGGGTGAGCAGTTCTTC. The chain joins TRBV10-3 to TRBJ2-1; 9 nucleotides align to TRBD2. J was trimmed by 9 bases and V by 3 bases; bases with no gene match: 12. The CDR3 is 16 amino acids. Germline loops: CDR1 ENHRY, CDR2 SYGVKD.

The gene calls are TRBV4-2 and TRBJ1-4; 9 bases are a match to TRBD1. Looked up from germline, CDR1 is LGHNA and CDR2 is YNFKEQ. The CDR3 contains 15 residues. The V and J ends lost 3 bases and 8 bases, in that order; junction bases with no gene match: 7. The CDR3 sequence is CASSQDGQGIEKLFF. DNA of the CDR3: TGTGCCAGCAGCCAGGACGGACAGGGGATCGAAAAACTGTTTTTT.

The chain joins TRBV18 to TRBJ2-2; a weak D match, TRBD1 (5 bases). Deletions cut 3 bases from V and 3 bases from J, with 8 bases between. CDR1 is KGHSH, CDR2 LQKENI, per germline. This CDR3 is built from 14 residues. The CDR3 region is CASSPPRDTGELFF. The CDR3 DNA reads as TGTGCCAGCTCACCTCCCAGGGACACCGGGGAGCTGTTTTTT.

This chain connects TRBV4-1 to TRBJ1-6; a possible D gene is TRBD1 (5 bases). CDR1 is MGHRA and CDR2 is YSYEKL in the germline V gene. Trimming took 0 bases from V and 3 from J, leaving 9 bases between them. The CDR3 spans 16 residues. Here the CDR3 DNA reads TGCGCCAGCAGCCAAGAAAGGGGCCGCTATAATTCACCCCTCCACTTT. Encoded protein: CASSQERGRYNSPLHF.

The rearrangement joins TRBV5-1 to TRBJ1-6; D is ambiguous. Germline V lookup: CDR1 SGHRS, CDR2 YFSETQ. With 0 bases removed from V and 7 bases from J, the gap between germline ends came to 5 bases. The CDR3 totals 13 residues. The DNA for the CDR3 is TGCGCCAGCAGCTTGGTGCGGAATTCACCCCTCCACTTT. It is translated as CASSLVRNSPLHF.

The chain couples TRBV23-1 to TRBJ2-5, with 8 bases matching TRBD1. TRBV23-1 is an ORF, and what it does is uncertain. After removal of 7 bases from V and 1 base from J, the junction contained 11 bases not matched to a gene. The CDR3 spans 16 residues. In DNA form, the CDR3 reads TGCGCCAGCATTCTCGACAGGGGACCGTTCCAAGAGACCCAGTACTTC. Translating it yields CASILDRGPFQETQYF.

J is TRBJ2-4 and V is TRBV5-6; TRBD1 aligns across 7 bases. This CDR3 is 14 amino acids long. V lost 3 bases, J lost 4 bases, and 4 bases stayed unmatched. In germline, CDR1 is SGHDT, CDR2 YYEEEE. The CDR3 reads CASSSTGRKNIQYF. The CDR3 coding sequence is TGTGCCAGCAGCTCGACAGGGAGAAAAAACATTCAGTACTTC.

CDR3 region: CASSVAPYGYTF. The CDR3 coding sequence is TGTGCCAGCAGCGTAGCTCCCTATGGCTACACCTTC. The chain combines TRBV9 with TRBJ1-2; D not resolved. The CDR3 has 12 amino acids. CDR1 SGDLS and CDR2 YYNGEE come from the germline V gene. V gave up 0 bases and J gave up 4 bases, with 4 bases separating them.

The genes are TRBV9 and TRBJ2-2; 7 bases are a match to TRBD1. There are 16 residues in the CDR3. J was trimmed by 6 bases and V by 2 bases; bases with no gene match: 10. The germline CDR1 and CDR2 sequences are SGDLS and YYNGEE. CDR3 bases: TGTGCCAGCAGCGTGCTCCAGGACAGGTTGGCCGGGGAGCTGTTTTTT. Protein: CASSVLQDRLAGELFF.

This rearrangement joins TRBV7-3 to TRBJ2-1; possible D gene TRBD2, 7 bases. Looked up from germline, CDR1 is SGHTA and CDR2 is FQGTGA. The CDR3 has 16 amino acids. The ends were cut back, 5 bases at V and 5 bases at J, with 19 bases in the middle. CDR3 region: CASSPLGGERDNEQFF. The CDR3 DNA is TGTGCCAGCAGCCCATTAGGGGGGGAGCGCGACAATGAGCAGTTCTTC.